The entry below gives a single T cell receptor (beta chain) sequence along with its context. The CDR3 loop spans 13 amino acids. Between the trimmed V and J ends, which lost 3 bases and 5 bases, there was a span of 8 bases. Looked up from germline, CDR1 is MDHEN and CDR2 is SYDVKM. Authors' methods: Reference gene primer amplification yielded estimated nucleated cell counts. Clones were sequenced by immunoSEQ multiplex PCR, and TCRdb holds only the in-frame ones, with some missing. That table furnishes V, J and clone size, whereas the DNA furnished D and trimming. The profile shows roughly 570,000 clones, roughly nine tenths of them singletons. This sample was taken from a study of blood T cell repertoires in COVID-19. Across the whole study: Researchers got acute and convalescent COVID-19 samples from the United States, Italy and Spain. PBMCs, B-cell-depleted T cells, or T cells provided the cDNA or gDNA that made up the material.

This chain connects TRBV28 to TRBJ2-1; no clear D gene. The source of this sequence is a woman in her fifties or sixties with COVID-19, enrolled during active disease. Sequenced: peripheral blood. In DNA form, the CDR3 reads TGTGCCAGCAGTTTGCCCCGGGACAATGAGCAGTTCTTC. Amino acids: CASSLPRDNEQFF.